Below are 29 T cell receptor beta chains sequenced from a single sample in a study of T cells in Graves' hyperthyroidism and ophthalmopathy. RNA transcripts served as the template for amplifying TCR beta CDR3 regions. Using the HTBI primer set, a first-round RT-PCR was run on the TCR CDR3. A single record per CDR3 protein comes from TCRdb applying MiXCR to the multiplex PCR reads. This repertoire shows about 49,000 distinct CDR3 sequences, roughly 56% found once; its top ten account for under 35%. Material: peripheral blood or thyroid tissue (not recorded which). The receptors were sampled from a man between 18 and 35 years old with Graves' hyperthyroidism.

The V gene is TRBV29-1, the J gene TRBJ1-1; unclear D gene. Per the germline V gene, CDR1 is SQVTM and CDR2 is ANQGSEA. Between the trimmed V and J ends, which lost 4 bases and 2 bases, there was a span of 11 bases. This CDR3 is built from 13 residues. CDR3 nucleotide sequence: TGCAGCGTTGGGGCTGCGGTCAACACTGAAGCTTTCTTT. Its protein product is CSVGAAVNTEAFF.

The rearrangement links TRBV12-3 or TRBV12-4 to TRBJ1-4, with D uncertain. The CDR3 contains 13 residues. With 3 bases removed from V and 12 bases from J, the gap between germline ends came to 14 bases. The CDR3: CASSLDGRSELFF. CDR3 bases: TGTGCCAGCAGTTTGGACGGGAGAAGCGAACTGTTTTTT.

Details on this clonotype: The junction differs from germline at one of its ends, possibly a read error. The gene calls are TRBV9 and TRBJ1-5; D gene unclear. Germline V gene data show CDR1 as SGDLS and CDR2 as YYNGEE. The CDR3 runs to 13 residues. The CDR3: CASSQWTGGPQHF. The CDR3 bases are TGCGCCAGCAGCCAGTGGACGGGTGGGCCCCAGCATTTT.

The chain links TRBV6-2 or TRBV6-3 to TRBJ2-7; D may correspond to TRBD1 or TRBD2 (5 bases each). Germline V lookup: CDR1 MNHEY, CDR2 SVGEGT. The CDR3 is 14 amino acids. Deletions cut 0 bases from V and 4 bases from J, with 10 bases between. CDR3 bases: TGTGCCAGCAGTTACTCCGGGACGCAATACGAGCAGTACTTC. This translates into CASSYSGTQYEQYF.

The rearrangement uses TRBV10-2 and TRBJ2-7; D is perhaps TRBD1 (6 bases). The CDR3 contains 15 residues. Germline CDR1 is WSHSY and CDR2 is SAAADI. V gave up 6 bases and J gave up 0 bases, with 15 bases separating them. The CDR3 loop reads CASRRDRDNSYEQYF. The CDR3 DNA reads as TGCGCCAGCAGACGCGACCGGGACAACTCCTACGAGCAGTACTTC.

V gene TRBV7-2 combines with J gene TRBJ1-1; D is ambiguous. CDR3 length: 14 residues. Trimming removed 4 bases from V and 0 bases from J, with 9 bases in between. Germline V gene sequence: CDR1 SGHTA, CDR2 FQGNSA. This chain's CDR3 is CASSYQRLNTEAFF. DNA for the CDR3: TGTGCCAGCAGCTACCAACGGCTGAACACTGAAGCTTTCTTT.

This clonotype was picked up a small number of times. The V gene is TRBV7-3, the J gene TRBJ1-1; no firm D call. Germline V gene sequence: CDR1 SGHTA, CDR2 FQGTGA. V dropped 4 bases and J dropped 4 bases, with 10 bases sitting between them. This CDR3 contains 13 residues. The CDR3 sequence: CASSSQPGTEAFF. Written as DNA, the CDR3 is TGTGCCAGCAGCTCCCAACCGGGCACTGAAGCTTTCTTT.

The genes are TRBV7-8 and TRBJ1-5; the D gene is possibly TRBD1 (5 bases). V lost 5 bases to trimming and J lost 4 bases, with 9 bases between them. Germline V gene sequence: CDR1 SGHVS, CDR2 FQNEAQ. The CDR3 covers 13 residues. As DNA, the CDR3 is TGTGCCAGCAGCACGACAGTAAATCAGCCCCAGCATTTT. Translation gives CASSTTVNQPQHF.

The J gene is TRBJ2-6, the V gene TRBV19, with D possibly matching TRBD1 (5 bases). V was cut by 3 bases and J by 0 bases, with 9 bases left in between. CDR1 is LNHDA, CDR2 SQIVND, per germline (reference sequence). The length of the CDR3 is 16 residues. The CDR3 is CASSMTANSGANVLTF. The CDR3 region has the DNA TGTGCCAGTAGTATGACAGCCAACTCTGGGGCCAACGTCCTGACTTTC.

Only one count was recorded for this clonotype. This chain connects TRBV6-1 to TRBJ2-5, with D possibly being TRBD1 (6 bases). The germline V gene has CDR1 MNHNS and CDR2 SASEGT. The CDR3 runs to 15 residues. V shed 6 bases and J shed 2 bases, with 16 bases lying between them. CDR3 nucleotide sequence: TGTGCCAGCAGGCCGACCAACAGGGCACAAGAGACCCAGTACTTC. Residues: CASRPTNRAQETQYF.

This clonotype has just one count. The gene calls are TRBV28 and TRBJ2-3; D is ambiguous. The V and J ends lost 6 bases and 4 bases respectively, with 14 bases between them. CDR1 and CDR2 (germline): MDHEN, SYDVKM. The CDR3 runs 14 residues. The DNA for the CDR3 is TGTGCCAGCAGGGACGGATCTAGGGCAGATACGCAGTATTTT. It specifies CASRDGSRADTQYF.

This clonotype was detected ten times or more. The chain links TRBV19 to TRBJ2-2; TRBD1 might be the D (5 bases). CDR1 and CDR2 (germline): LNHDA, SQIVND (reference sequence). The CDR3 sequence is 13 residues long. V was trimmed by 7 bases and J by 5 bases, leaving 11 bases between them. The CDR3 DNA reads as TGTGCCAGTACAGGGTCTGTTACCGGGGAGCTGTTTTTT. This sequence encodes CASTGSVTGELFF.

The chain links TRBV7-2 to TRBJ1-6, with D hard to call. The CDR3 has 15 residues. Trimming pared 5 bases from V and 8 bases from J, leaving 16 bases between. The germline V gene encodes CDR1 SGHTA and CDR2 FQGNSA. CDR3 DNA sequence: TGTGCCAGCAGCACGTTACGCAGCCCCTATTCACCCCTCCACTTT. Amino acids: CASSTLRSPYSPLHF.

The chain recombines TRBV20-1 with TRBJ1-1; 9 bases agree with TRBD1. CDR3 length: 13 residues. V shed 5 bases and J 4 bases; nucleotides not matched to a gene: 5. Germline V gives CDR1 DFQATT, CDR2 SNEGSKA (reference sequence). CDR3 DNA sequence: TGCAGTGCTTCGGGACAGGGTGGCACTGAAGCTTTCTTT. It is translated as CSASGQGGTEAFF.

This clonotype was seen ten or more times. The genes are TRBV29-1 and TRBJ2-3; no firm D call. This CDR3 has 11 residues. Germline V CDR1 and CDR2: SQVTM, ANQGSEA. V lost 4 bases and J lost 8, with 10 bases in between. The CDR3 bases are TGCAGCGTTGTGGCAACTTCTACGCAGTATTTT. Its protein is CSVVATSTQYF.

This clonotype occurred once. The chain employs TRBV29-1 and TRBJ2-7; TRBD2 matches 8 bases. There are 13 residues in the CDR3. The J segment lost 6 bases and the V segment lost 8 bases, leaving 12 bases of the junction unmatched. Germline-derived CDR1 and CDR2 are SQVTM and ANQGSEA. CDR3 in amino acids: CSTSGTRSPEQYF. CDR3 nucleotide sequence: TGCAGCACCTCCGGGACTAGATCCCCCGAGCAGTACTTC.

Of note for this clonotype: A much bigger clone sits one base away, suggesting this may be a read error. The V gene is TRBV7-2, the J gene TRBJ1-4; no reliable D call. This CDR3 has 16 amino acids. The V gene's germline CDR1 is SGHTA and CDR2 FQGNSA. CDR3 region: CASGLETHGTNEKLFF. The CDR3 DNA reads as TGTGCCAGCGGCTTAGAGACGCACGGGACTAATGAAAAACTGTTTTTT.

This clonotype was counted between two and nine times. The V and J genes are TRBV20-1 and TRBJ2-7, with 13 bases aligning to TRBD2. The CDR3 is 13 amino acids. Looked up from germline, CDR1 is DFQATT and CDR2 is SNEGSKA (reference sequence). The ends lost 6 bases at V and 7 bases at J; junction bases unmatched: 6. The CDR3 spells CSARTSGSQEQYF. CDR3 bases: TGCAGTGCCCGGACTAGCGGGAGTCAAGAGCAGTACTTC.

V gene TRBV10-3 combines with J gene TRBJ1-3; D not resolved. The germline V gene encodes CDR1 ENHRY and CDR2 SYGVKD. Trimming left V 11 bases short and J 4 bases short, with 15 bases between. The CDR3 spans 13 residues. The CDR3 region is CACAGPVGNTIYF. DNA of the CDR3: TGTGCCTGTGCCGGGCCTGTCGGAAACACCATATATTTT.

V and J are TRBV20-1 and TRBJ2-7; 10 positions match TRBD1. Unmatched junction bases numbered 3, after V lost 3 bases and J lost 4 bases. The CDR3 contains 13 residues. Germline V CDR1 and CDR2: DFQATT, SNEGSKA (reference sequence). The CDR3: CSARRQGAYEQYF. The CDR3 DNA reads TGCAGTGCTAGGAGACAGGGGGCTTACGAGCAGTACTTC.

The CDR3 here is CASRLQGIHSPLHF. DNA for the CDR3: TGTGCCAGCAGACTACAGGGAATTCATTCACCCCTCCACTTT. This chain links TRBV7-1 with TRBJ1-6; D might be TRBD1 (6 bases). TRBV7-1 is an ORF, and what it does is uncertain. This CDR3 is built from 14 residues. V gave up 6 bases and J gave up 8 bases, with 14 bases separating them.

The DNA for the CDR3 is TGCAGTGCTATCGGGACCACCCGTTCCTACGAGCAGTACTTC. As protein: CSAIGTTRSYEQYF. The J gene is TRBJ2-7, the V gene TRBV20-1, with D perhaps given as TRBD1 or TRBD2 (5 bases each). Germline V gives CDR1 DFQATT, CDR2 SNEGSKA (reference sequence). The CDR3 length is 14 residues. Trimming cost V 4 bases and J 1 base, with 14 bases left between them.

V usage is TRBV19 and J usage is TRBJ1-2; the D is unclear. The CDR3 totals 13 residues. Germline lookup yields CDR1 LNHDA and CDR2 SQIVND (reference sequence). Trimming left V 10 bases short and J 8 bases short, with 20 bases between. CDR3 nucleotide sequence: TGTGCCACCCTACCTGGACGTGAGGAGGGCTACACCTTC. It encodes CATLPGREEGYTF.

This clonotype has a count of ten or more. V usage is TRBV5-1 and J usage is TRBJ1-1; 7 bases are a match to TRBD1. This CDR3 spans 16 amino acids. Germline CDR1 reads SGHRS; CDR2 reads YFSETQ. The ends lost 1 base at V and 0 bases at J; junction bases unmatched: 6. The CDR3 sequence: CASSLMPGQLNTEAFF. CDR3 coding DNA: TGCGCCAGCAGCTTGATGCCGGGACAGCTGAACACTGAAGCTTTCTTT. Looking up the rest from reference TRBV5-1 and TRBJ1-1 gives the full variable domain: KAGVTQTPRYLIKTRGQQVTLSCSPISGHRSVSWYQQTPGQGLQFLFEYFSETQRNKGNFPGRFSGRQFSNSRSEMNVSTLELGDSALYLCASSLMPGQLNTEAFFGQGTRLTVV.

This chain connects TRBV2 to TRBJ2-2, with 7 positions matching TRBD1. The CDR3 contains 14 residues. Germline V gene data show CDR1 as SNHLY and CDR2 as FYNNEI. V was clipped by 7 bases and J by 5 bases; unmatched bases: 7. CDR3 DNA: TGTGCCAGCAAGACCGGGACAGCTACCGGGGAGCTGTTTTTT. Its protein is CASKTGTATGELFF. Complete variable domain (other parts from reference TRBV2 and TRBJ2-2): EPEVTQTPSHQVTQMGQEVILRCVPISNHLYFYWYRQILGQKVEFLVSFYNNEISEKSEIFDDQFSVERPDGSNFTLKIRSTKLEDSAMYFCASKTGTATGELFFGEGSRLTVL.

As to this clonotype: Since no conserved phenylalanine or tryptophan closes the CDR3, a read error is the likely cause. CDR3 amino acids: CSAFPSGANALTL. In DNA, the CDR3 is TGCAGTGCCTTCCCCTCTGGGGCCAACGCCCTGACTCTC. The chain joins TRBV20-1 to TRBJ2-6, with D possibly TRBD1 on 5 matching bases. In germline, CDR1 is DFQATT, CDR2 SNEGSKA (reference sequence). This CDR3 comprises 13 residues.

In its sample, this clonotype was seen once. The J gene is TRBJ2-7, the V gene TRBV10-3, with TRBD1 matching over 9 bases. Germline V lookup: CDR1 ENHRY, CDR2 SYGVKD. Trimming cost V 6 bases and J 2 bases; bases outside gene matches: 5. The CDR3 spans 14 residues. CDR3 nucleotide sequence: TGTGCCATCAGCGCCGGGGACAGGGCCTACGAGCAGTACTTC. This gives the protein CAISAGDRAYEQYF.

This clonotype came up many times. V is TRBV4-3 and J is TRBJ1-5; D not certain. Germline CDR1 and CDR2: LGHNA and YSLEER. The CDR3 spans 15 residues. Trimming shortened V by 3 bases and J by 6 bases, and 15 bases separated the two germline ends. CDR3 nucleotides: TGCGCCAGCAGCCAGGGATCTGTTGGGAGTCAGCCCCAGCATTTT. Protein sequence: CASSQGSVGSQPQHF.

This clonotype has a count of ten or more. V and J are TRBV19 and TRBJ1-4; D gene uncertain. The CDR3 has 17 residues. With 3 bases removed from V and 8 bases from J, the gap between germline ends came to 22 bases. From germline, CDR1 is LNHDA and CDR2 SQIVND (reference sequence). This CDR3 is CASSILRRARAPEKLFF. CDR3 coding DNA: TGTGCCAGTAGTATTCTTCGGCGGGCCCGCGCGCCGGAAAAACTGTTTTTT.